This entry lists 23 T cell receptor beta chains sequenced from one sample in a study of CD8 T cells in ankylosing spondylitis (dated by TCRdb to about 2017). General study outcomes and caveats: A TCR beta motif of roughly 8 highly homologous amino acid variants appeared characteristic of blood from ankylosing spondylitis patients.

These receptors' targets are unknown. The library was built by means of 5' RACE. Instrument used: Illumina HiSeq 2500. TCRdb reran the public reads through fastp at Q25 and MiXCR, keeping productive beta chains. Every entry covers one CDR3 protein and lists the most common genes and DNA from its rows. The sample table holds under 950,000 distinct CDR3 sequences, of which 15% to 20% were seen once. The ten largest clones represent under 20% of the sample. Sequencing was carried out using blood, either unsorted or a sorted T cell fraction (not recorded which). The receptors were sampled from a male donor with ankylosing spondylitis.

The chain employs TRBV28 and TRBJ1-4; a weak D match, TRBD1 (6 bases). V was clipped by 10 bases and J by 7 bases, with 16 bases between them. This CDR3 spans 13 amino acids. The germline gives CDR1 MDHEN, CDR2 SYDVKM. As DNA, the CDR3 is TGTGCCACCGGGGGGGGCCCCGGTGAAAAACTGTTTTTT. This gives the protein CATGGGPGEKLFF.

At least ten counts were recorded for this clonotype. The chain carries TRBV20-1 and TRBJ1-1, with D hard to call. The germline V gene has CDR1 DFQATT and CDR2 SNEGSKA (reference sequence). Trimming pared 0 bases from V and 0 bases from J, leaving 11 bases between. This CDR3 has 15 residues. The CDR3 DNA reads TGCAGTGCTAGAGATAGCAAGGGTTTGAACACTGAAGCTTTCTTT. It specifies CSARDSKGLNTEAFF.

The CDR3 is CSARDPRHQETQYF. In DNA form, the CDR3 reads TGCAGTGCTAGAGATCCCAGGCACCAAGAGACCCAGTACTTC. V is TRBV20-1 and J is TRBJ2-5; D unclear. Trimming took 0 bases from V and 0 from J, leaving 8 bases between them. CDR3 size: 14 residues. Germline CDR1 reads DFQATT; CDR2 reads SNEGSKA (reference sequence).

The table lists this clonotype with a few counts. The gene calls are TRBV30 and TRBJ2-3, with D possibly being TRBD2 (6 bases). Germline V CDR1 and CDR2: GTSNPN, SVGIG (reference sequence). Trimming shortened V by 0 bases and J by 9 bases, and 10 bases separated the two germline ends. The CDR3 is made up of 12 amino acids. Written as DNA, the CDR3 is TGTGCCTGGAGTGTACGGGCGGGAACGCAGTATTTT. Amino acids: CAWSVRAGTQYF.

This clonotype was observed a few times. This chain uses TRBV7-9 with TRBJ2-7; 7 bases agree with TRBD2. This CDR3 has 15 amino acids. CDR1 and CDR2 (germline): SEHNR, FQNEAQ (reference sequence). After removal of 1 base from V and 5 bases from J, the junction contained 8 bases not matched to a gene. CDR3 in DNA: TGTGCCAGCAGCTTAGGTCCAGAGGGAGGGAACGAGCAGTACTTC. Translated: CASSLGPEGGNEQYF.

The V and J genes are TRBV27 and TRBJ2-2; 10 bases line up with TRBD1. The CDR3 loop spans 21 amino acids. Trimming cost V 10 bases and J 1 base; bases outside gene matches: 24. Germline CDR1 is MNHEY and CDR2 is SMNVEV (reference sequence). CDR3 amino acids: CATDGQGVFYNPSMNTGELFF. The CDR3 DNA sequence: TGTGCCACTGACGGACAGGGGGTTTTTTATAACCCCTCCATGAACACCGGGGAGCTGTTTTTT.

This clonotype was seen a few times. The rearrangement joins TRBV20-1 to TRBJ2-7; D may be TRBD2 (5 bases). Germline V gene data show CDR1 as DFQATT and CDR2 as SNEGSKA (reference sequence). V was pared by 1 base and J by 2 bases, with 9 bases between. The CDR3 is 13 amino acids. The CDR3 sequence is CSARVLGTYEQYF. In DNA form, the CDR3 reads TGCAGTGCTAGAGTACTAGGAACCTACGAGCAGTACTTC.

This clonotype was seen only a few times. This CDR3 reads CASRQRDYGYTF. CDR3 nucleotide sequence: TGTGCCAGTAGGCAACGGGACTATGGCTACACCTTC. The chain couples TRBV19 to TRBJ1-2; no clear D gene. CDR1 and CDR2 from the germline V gene are LNHDA and SQIVND (reference sequence). This CDR3 spans 12 amino acids. Trimming removed 6 bases from V and 3 bases from J, with 8 bases in between.

The chain has TRBV7-9 and TRBJ1-2; no clear D gene. The CDR3 totals 14 residues. Between the trimmed V and J ends, which lost 0 bases and 7 bases, there was a span of 12 bases. Germline V CDR1 and CDR2: SEHNR, FQNEAQ (reference sequence). In DNA form, the CDR3 reads TGTGCCAGCAGCTTAGCGGCCCCCACAATTGGCTACACCTTC. This translates into CASSLAAPTIGYTF.

This clonotype was counted between two and nine times. The rearrangement links TRBV4-1 to TRBJ2-2, with 7 bases aligning to TRBD2. The CDR3 runs 17 residues. Germline CDR1 MGHRA, CDR2 YSYEKL. V shed 1 base, J shed 6 bases, and the junction held 11 bases outside the gene matches. The CDR3: CASSQGAGVGPPGELFF. CDR3 nucleotides: TGCGCCAGCAGCCAAGGGGCGGGAGTCGGGCCCCCCGGGGAGCTGTTTTTT.

The chain is built from TRBV11-2 and TRBJ2-2; a possible D gene is TRBD2 (5 bases). Trimming took off 5 bases at V and 7 bases at J, with 11 bases between the two ends. The CDR3 is 13 amino acids. Germline lookup yields CDR1 SGHAT and CDR2 FQNNGV. Here the CDR3 DNA reads TGTGCCAGCAGCCTTCTCCGGGGCGGGGAGCTGTTTTTT. Its translation is CASSLLRGGELFF.

Ten or more counts support this clonotype. This sequence joins TRBV4-2 and TRBJ2-1, with D unresolved. The germline V gene encodes CDR1 LGHNA and CDR2 YNFKEQ. Trimming stripped 0 bases from V and 7 bases from J, with 1 base between. The CDR3 consists of 11 residues. The chain's CDR3 is CASSQENEQFF. The CDR3 nucleotides read TGTGCCAGCAGCCAAGAAAATGAGCAGTTCTTC.

The V and J genes are TRBV7-9 and TRBJ1-3; a weak D match, TRBD1 (6 bases). This CDR3 comprises 15 residues. Trimming left V 5 bases short and J 0 bases short, with 11 bases between. CDR1 is SEHNR and CDR2 is FQNEAQ in the germline V gene (reference sequence). The CDR3 sequence is CASSPRGFSGNTIYF. As DNA, the CDR3 is TGTGCCAGCAGCCCCAGGGGATTCTCTGGAAACACCATATATTTT.

The V call is TRBV7-2, the J call TRBJ2-7; TRBD2 agrees at 14 bases. CDR1 and CDR2 from the germline V gene are SGHTA and FQGNSA. The CDR3 has 16 residues. J was trimmed by 4 bases and V by 5 bases; bases with no gene match: 7. CDR3 coding DNA: TGTGCCAGCAGCCCGGGACTAGCGGGAGTCATTTACGAGCAGTACTTC. Its protein is CASSPGLAGVIYEQYF.

This clonotype was seen many times. The chain combines TRBV12-3 or TRBV12-4 with TRBJ1-2; D unclear. Between the trimmed V and J ends, which lost 6 bases and 4 bases, there was a span of 15 bases. CDR3 length: 14 residues. DNA of the CDR3: TGTGCCAGCAGCTTCGGGATGTCGGTCTATGGCTACACCTTC. Translation: CASSFGMSVYGYTF.

This clonotype was counted many times. The chain employs TRBV6-5 and TRBJ2-3; 7 positions match TRBD2. The junction had 5 bases not matched to a gene; V was cut back by 4 bases and J by 4 bases. Germline V gene lookup returns CDR1 MNHEY and CDR2 SVGAGI. The CDR3 runs 14 residues. The CDR3, as DNA: TGTGCCAGCAGTTTTGCGGGAGTGGCAGATACGCAGTATTTT. The encoded protein is CASSFAGVADTQYF.

The rearrangement uses TRBV28 and TRBJ2-1; TRBD2 matches 11 bases. The junction had 9 bases not matched to a gene; V was cut back by 5 bases and J by 6 bases. Looked up from germline, CDR1 is MDHEN and CDR2 is SYDVKM. The CDR3 length is 16 residues. CDR3 region: CASSTKTSGNGNEQFF. CDR3 nucleotides: TGTGCCAGCAGTACCAAGACTAGCGGGAACGGCAATGAGCAGTTCTTC.

This clonotype was observed a few times. The chain couples TRBV6-1 to TRBJ2-5; D is perhaps TRBD1 (5 bases). The CDR3 length is 15 residues. CDR1 and CDR2 from the germline V gene are MNHNS and SASEGT. Between the trimmed V and J ends, which lost 5 bases and 0 bases, there was a span of 13 bases. CDR3: CASSTPTEDQETQYF. CDR3 in DNA: TGTGCCAGCAGTACCCCGACAGAAGACCAAGAGACCCAGTACTTC.

This clonotype has a handful of counts. The genes are TRBV27 and TRBJ2-2, with 10 bases lining up with TRBD2. The CDR3 has 17 amino acids. In germline, CDR1 is MNHEY, CDR2 SMNVEV (reference sequence). After removal of 7 bases from V and 4 bases from J, the junction contained 12 bases not matched to a gene. CDR3 bases: TGTGCCAGCACCCAAAGAGCACTAGCGGGGATCACCGGGGAGCTGTTTTTT. It encodes CASTQRALAGITGELFF.

This clonotype was counted a few times. The junction departs from the called germline gene at one end, perhaps through a read error. This chain uses TRBV12-3 or TRBV12-4 with TRBJ2-5; 12 nucleotides line up with TRBD2. CDR3 length equals 16 residues. The CDR3 spells CASSLAGGASQETQYF. As DNA, the CDR3 is TGTGCCAGCAGTCTAGCGGGGGGGGCATCGCAAGAGACCCAGTACTTC.

This clonotype came up a few times. The genes are TRBV20-1 and TRBJ1-2; 9 positions match TRBD1. The CDR3 totals 15 residues. Losses at the gene ends were 0 bases for V and 2 bases for J; bases not matched to a gene: 4. Germline loops: CDR1 DFQATT, CDR2 SNEGSKA (reference sequence). The CDR3 nucleotides are TGCAGTGCTAGAGAACGGACAGGGGAGAACTATGGCTACACCTTC. Protein sequence: CSARERTGENYGYTF.

In its sample, this clonotype was seen a few times. This sequence joins TRBV29-1 and TRBJ2-1, with D possibly matching TRBD1 (6 bases). V lost 1 base, J lost 5 bases, and 15 bases lay in between. Germline V gene sequence: CDR1 SQVTM, CDR2 ANQGSEA. This CDR3 has 15 amino acids. CDR3 sequence: CSVEGQGLLDNEQFF. DNA for the CDR3: TGCAGCGTTGAAGGGCAGGGGTTGTTGGACAATGAGCAGTTCTTC.

Ten or more counts support this clonotype. This chain joins TRBV15 and TRBJ2-5, with a possible D match to TRBD2 (5 bases). This CDR3 spans 15 amino acids. V dropped 1 base and J dropped 5 bases, with 14 bases sitting between them. Germline assignment: CDR1 LNHNV and CDR2 YYDKDF (reference sequence). The CDR3 sequence is CATSRGGPSGETQYF. In nucleotides, the CDR3 is TGTGCCACCAGCAGAGGGGGTCCATCGGGGGAGACCCAGTACTTC.